This passage covers 28 T cell receptor beta chains from one sample sequenced in a study of blood T cell repertoires in COVID-19. Using immunoSEQ multiplex PCR, the repertoire was profiled, and TCRdb retains in-frame clones only, with some absent. The table lists about 140,000 clones, about 90% of them singletons. The sample taken for sequencing was peripheral blood. The receptor source for this set is a man in his fifties or sixties with active or convalescent COVID-19.

The chain carries TRBV5-1 and TRBJ2-7; a possible D gene is TRBD1 (5 bases). The CDR3 contains 12 residues. CDR1 is SGHRS and CDR2 is YFSETQ in the germline V gene. V shed 6 bases and J shed 3 bases, with 10 bases lying between them. The CDR3 DNA follows: TGCGCCAGCAAGCAGGGAAACTACGAGCAGTACTTC. Amino acid sequence: CASKQGNYEQYF.

This clone has only one observation. V usage is TRBV3-1 (or the pseudogene TRBV3-2) and J usage is TRBJ1-5; D is perhaps TRBD1 (6 bases). Germline V lookup: CDR1 LGHDT, CDR2 YNNKEL (reference sequence). V lost 1 base to trimming and J lost 2 bases, with 15 bases between them. CDR3 length: 17 residues. The CDR3 DNA follows: TGTGCCAGCAGCCAAGGCGGGGGCGGTTTTGGCAATCAGCCCCAGCATTTT. Its protein product is CASSQGGGGFGNQPQHF.

The chain combines TRBV9 with TRBJ2-7; 7 bases agree with TRBD1. This CDR3 spans 14 amino acids. Germline CDR1 SGDLS, CDR2 YYNGEE. V gave up 0 bases and J gave up 5 bases; unmatched junction bases: 5. The CDR3 region has the DNA TGTGCCAGCAGCGTAGGAGACAGGGTCCACGAGCAGTACTTC. Its translation is CASSVGDRVHEQYF.

The chain carries TRBV7-3 and TRBJ2-1; D not certain. This CDR3 spans 12 amino acids. Trimming shortened V by 5 bases and J by 7 bases, and 9 bases separated the two germline ends. Germline V gene sequence: CDR1 SGHTA, CDR2 FQGTGA. CDR3 protein: CASSPPQNEQFF. The CDR3 nucleotides are TGTGCCAGCAGCCCACCCCAGAATGAGCAGTTCTTC.

V and J are TRBV4-1 and TRBJ2-1, with TRBD1 matching over 8 bases. J gave up 4 bases and V 5 bases, and 10 bases lay outside the gene matches. This CDR3 is 16 amino acids long. Germline loops: CDR1 MGHRA, CDR2 YSYEKL. CDR3 protein: CASSGQPGQAYNEQFF. The CDR3 coding sequence is TGCGCCAGCAGCGGCCAACCGGGACAGGCATACAATGAGCAGTTCTTC.

J is TRBJ1-3 and V is TRBV5-1; 7 bases align to TRBD1. The CDR3 length is 15 residues. Germline V CDR1 and CDR2: SGHRS, YFSETQ. Unmatched junction bases numbered 4, after V lost 1 base and J lost 3 bases. Here the CDR3 DNA reads TGCGCCAGCAGCTTGCGACAGGGTAGTGGAAACACCATATATTTT. Translation: CASSLRQGSGNTIYF.

This clone was found many times. The chain employs TRBV11-1 and TRBJ2-7; tentative D call: TRBD2 (6 bases). CDR3 length equals 14 residues. V was clipped by 2 bases and J by 4 bases, with 12 bases between them. Looked up from germline, CDR1 is SGHAT and CDR2 is FQDESV (reference sequence). The DNA of the CDR3 is TGTGCCAGCAGCTTAACCTCCGGGAGTTACGAGCAGTACTTC. This translates into CASSLTSGSYEQYF.

The chain couples TRBV28 to TRBJ1-5; D remains unclear. This CDR3 comprises 14 residues. Germline-derived CDR1 and CDR2 are MDHEN and SYDVKM. The V gene lost 4 bases and the J gene lost 7 bases, with 14 bases spanning the gap. The CDR3 sequence: CASSYLGRNQPQHF. The CDR3 region has the DNA TGTGCCAGCAGTTATCTGGGGAGGAACCAGCCCCAGCATTTT.

The gene calls are TRBV5-1 and TRBJ2-5, with D unresolved. The germline gives CDR1 SGHRS, CDR2 YFSETQ. V was pared by 2 bases and J by 1 base, with 15 bases between. The CDR3 sequence is 16 residues long. CDR3 bases: TGCGCCAGCAGCTTCGGGTGGAAGACCTCCCAAGAGACCCAGTACTTC. This encodes CASSFGWKTSQETQYF.

The chain is built from TRBV9 and TRBJ2-3; a possible D gene is TRBD2 (6 bases). V was trimmed by 4 bases and J by 4 bases, leaving 16 bases between them. From germline, CDR1 is SGDLS and CDR2 YYNGEE. CDR3 size: 15 residues. The CDR3 spells CASSPRGRSADTQYF. CDR3 nucleotides: TGTGCCAGCAGCCCGCGGGGAAGGTCGGCAGATACGCAGTATTTT.

The chain has TRBV19 and TRBJ2-1, with 7 bases identical to TRBD1. Trimming at V came to 7 bases and at J to 3 bases, leaving 6 bases not matched to a gene. The CDR3 totals 14 residues. Germline CDR1 LNHDA, CDR2 SQIVND (reference sequence). CDR3 region: CASMLAGGYNEQFF. For the CDR3, the DNA is TGTGCCAGTATGCTGGCAGGGGGCTACAATGAGCAGTTCTTC.

CDR3 amino acids: CASSLQVTNYGYTF. The CDR3, as DNA: TGTGCCAGCAGCCTACAGGTTACTAACTATGGCTACACCTTC. The chain recombines TRBV28 with TRBJ1-2; tentatively, D is TRBD1 (5 bases). The CDR3 covers 14 residues. Trimming shortened V by 6 bases and J by 0 bases, and 11 bases separated the two germline ends. Germline CDR1 MDHEN, CDR2 SYDVKM.

The chain couples TRBV3-1 (or the pseudogene TRBV3-2) to TRBJ2-1, with D possibly matching TRBD2 (5 bases). The CDR3 length is 15 residues. V was clipped by 5 bases and J by 5 bases, with 16 bases between them. CDR1 LGHDT and CDR2 YNNKEL come from the germline V gene (reference sequence). CDR3 protein: CASSARGGLNNEQFF. CDR3 nucleotide sequence: TGTGCCAGCAGCGCACGAGGAGGACTCAACAATGAGCAGTTCTTC.

The rearrangement links TRBV19 to TRBJ1-5; 9 nucleotides match TRBD1. The germline CDR1 and CDR2 sequences are LNHDA and SQIVND (reference sequence). V was clipped by 5 bases and J by 5 bases; unmatched bases: 10. CDR3 length equals 16 residues. This chain's CDR3 is CASSFLQGAVYQPQHF. CDR3 nucleotides: TGTGCCAGTAGTTTCCTACAGGGGGCGGTTTATCAGCCCCAGCATTTT.

This sequence joins TRBV11-1 and TRBJ2-7; maybe TRBD2 (6 bases). The germline CDR1 and CDR2 sequences are SGHAT and FQDESV (reference sequence). The CDR3 runs 14 residues. Trimming took off 1 base at V and 6 bases at J, with 13 bases between the two ends. The CDR3 coding sequence is TGTGCCAGCAGCTTAGTGGCGGGGTCCCTCGAGCAGTACTTC. Protein product: CASSLVAGSLEQYF.

This chain connects TRBV6-2 or TRBV6-3 to TRBJ2-3; D may be TRBD2 (6 bases). The CDR3 is 15 amino acids. The germline gives CDR1 MNHEY, CDR2 SVGEGT. The ends were cut back, 1 base at V and 1 base at J, with 9 bases in the middle. The CDR3 reads CASSYLASGTDTQYF. The CDR3 bases are TGTGCCAGCAGTTACTTGGCTAGCGGCACAGATACGCAGTATTTT.

The CDR3, as DNA: TGTGCCAGCTTAACCGGACAGGGGAGGGATAATTCACCCCTCCACTTT. It specifies CASLTGQGRDNSPLHF. The chain is built from TRBV5-5 and TRBJ1-6, with TRBD1 matching over 9 bases. CDR1 SGHKS and CDR2 YYEKEE come from the germline V gene (reference sequence). The CDR3 contains 16 residues. Trimming at V came to 7 bases and at J to 5 bases, leaving 10 bases not matched to a gene.

The rearrangement links TRBV28 to TRBJ2-3; D gene ambiguous. The CDR3 contains 10 residues. Germline lookup yields CDR1 MDHEN and CDR2 SYDVKM. V was pared by 7 bases and J by 6 bases, with 5 bases between. The CDR3 DNA sequence: TGTGCCAGCAAATCTGATACGCAGTATTTT. Encoded protein: CASKSDTQYF.

For the CDR3, the DNA is TGTGCCAGCAGTTTAGCGGTGGGTGGTCATAATTCACCCCTCCACTTT. Translation: CASSLAVGGHNSPLHF. The V gene is TRBV28, the J gene TRBJ1-6; D remains ambiguous. CDR3 length: 16 residues. V was shortened by 2 bases and J by 5 bases, with 13 bases between the two germline ends. The germline V gene has CDR1 MDHEN and CDR2 SYDVKM.

This clone has just one count. This sequence joins TRBV6-5 and TRBJ2-7; the match to TRBD2 covers 8 bases. The V and J ends lost 6 bases and 3 bases, in that order; junction bases with no gene match: 10. Germline lookup yields CDR1 MNHEY and CDR2 SVGAGI. The CDR3 length is 15 residues. CDR3 DNA: TGTGCCAGCAGACCGGGACTAGAGAATAACTACGAGCAGTACTTC. Translation gives CASRPGLENNYEQYF.

The genes are TRBV6-5 and TRBJ1-1; D gene uncertain. Germline lookup yields CDR1 MNHEY and CDR2 SVGAGI. This CDR3 region has 14 residues. V lost 2 bases to trimming and J lost 1 base, with 8 bases between them. CDR3: CASSYREKNTEAFF. In DNA, the CDR3 is TGTGCCAGCAGTTACAGAGAGAAGAACACTGAAGCTTTCTTT.

The chain links TRBV15 to TRBJ1-5; D ambiguous. Germline values: CDR1 LNHNV, CDR2 YYDKDF (reference sequence). V lost 1 base and J lost 6, with 7 bases in between. The length of the CDR3 is 13 residues. CDR3 DNA sequence: TGTGCCACCAGCAGAGGGGCAGTTCAGCCCCAGCATTTT. Amino acid sequence: CATSRGAVQPQHF.

V is TRBV29-1 and J is TRBJ2-7; D is unresolved. Germline CDR1 and CDR2: SQVTM and ANQGSEA. Trimming pared 7 bases from V and 3 bases from J, leaving 19 bases between. The CDR3 contains 14 residues. The CDR3 region is CSARTLETRYEQYF. In DNA, the CDR3 is TGCAGCGCCCGAACCCTGGAGACGCGCTACGAGCAGTACTTC.

CDR3 sequence: CASSITGQVGQPQHF. DNA of the CDR3: TGTGCCAGTAGTATAACAGGACAGGTAGGGCAGCCCCAGCATTTT. The chain is built from TRBV19 and TRBJ1-5, with 7 bases that match TRBD1. Germline-derived CDR1 and CDR2 are LNHDA and SQIVND (reference sequence). The V and J ends lost 2 bases and 7 bases, in that order; junction bases with no gene match: 8. The CDR3 has 15 amino acids.

This clone was recorded a few times. This chain uses TRBV5-4 with TRBJ1-1; 8 bases map to TRBD1. V gave up 0 bases and J gave up 3 bases; unmatched junction bases: 4. The CDR3 extends over 15 amino acids. The germline V gene has CDR1 SGHNT and CDR2 YYREEE (reference sequence). The CDR3 sequence is CASSLGGQAYTEAFF. The CDR3 coding sequence is TGTGCCAGCAGCTTGGGGGGACAGGCCTACACTGAAGCTTTCTTT.

This chain links TRBV7-8 with TRBJ2-5, with D perhaps matching TRBD1 (5 bases). Germline V gives CDR1 SGHVS, CDR2 FQNEAQ. V lost 1 base, J lost 2 bases, and 8 bases lay in between. The CDR3 length is 14 residues. The CDR3 coding sequence is TGTGCCAGCAGCTTAGGGAGACAGCAAGAGACCCAGTACTTC. Protein: CASSLGRQQETQYF. The full variable domain, with the rest looked up from reference TRBV7-8 and TRBJ2-5, is GAGVSQSPRYKVAKRGQDVALRCDPISGHVSLFWYQQALGQGPEFLTYFQNEAQLDKSGLPSDRFFAERPEGSVSTLKIQRTQQEDSAVYLCASSLGRQQETQYFGPGTRLLVL.

In its sample, this clone was seen once. This chain links TRBV11-2 with TRBJ2-7, with 9 bases that match TRBD1. The trim removed 3 bases at V and 4 bases at J, leaving 7 bases unmatched. CDR3 length: 15 amino acids. Germline V gene data show CDR1 as SGHAT and CDR2 as FQNNGV. CDR3 DNA: TGTGCCAGCAGCTTGGAACGGACAGGGGTTTACGAGCAGTACTTC. Amino acid sequence: CASSLERTGVYEQYF. The full variable domain, completed using reference TRBV11-2 and TRBJ2-7, is EAGVAQSPRYKIIEKRQSVAFWCNPISGHATLYWYQQILGQGPKLLIQFQNNGVVDDSQLPKDRFSAERLKGVDSTLKIQPAKLEDSAVYLCASSLERTGVYEQYFGPGTRLTVT.

This clone was counted a single time. The rearrangement uses TRBV4-1 and TRBJ1-3, with TRBD1 identical over 8 bases. CDR1 and CDR2 from the germline V gene are MGHRA and YSYEKL. V was clipped by 4 bases and J by 9 bases; unmatched bases: 17. This CDR3 is built from 17 residues. This CDR3 is CASSLRTGRNSGGTIYF. The CDR3 DNA follows: TGCGCCAGCAGCCTGCGGACAGGGCGCAATTCTGGAGGCACCATATATTTT.